These T cell receptor beta chains were read from a single sample in a study of T cells expressing NK-cell markers. From its re-call of the 5' RACE reads, TCRdb lists each CDR3 protein once, without DNA. The ten top clones account for around 3.9%, within a sample of 250,000 or so distinct CDR3 sequences. Input material: blood T cells: a sorted CD56 or NKG2C T cell subset, CD4+ or CD8+ T cells, or bulk PBMC T cells (not recorded which). The receptors derive from a woman between 18 and 70 years old in good health. Each CDR3 is given with its conserved first and last residue. The order of the fields is V gene, J gene, CDR3 length, CDR3 protein.

TRBV4-3,TRBJ1-6,16,CASSRETSSYNSPLHF
TRBV12-3/TRBV12-4,TRBJ2-7,16,CASSSLLALRSYEQYF
TRBV7-3,TRBJ2-3,15,CASSLTSLAEDTQYF
TRBV5-4,TRBJ1-1,15,CASSFAQGSNTEAFF
TRBV3-1,TRBJ2-7,13,CASSLRDTYEQYF
TRBV5-1,TRBJ2-1,14,CASSLVEGDNEQFF
TRBV5-1,TRBJ2-1,14,CASRPASAYNEQFF
TRBV12-3/TRBV12-4,TRBJ1-3,15,CASSATPGSGNTIYF
TRBV18,TRBJ1-1,15,CASSPKAGGSAEAFF
TRBV20-1,TRBJ2-6,16,CSATHNRGTGANVLTF
TRBV29-1,TRBJ1-1,12,CSASPGTQGAFF
TRBV6-5,TRBJ2-2,13,CASSYGGTGELFF
TRBV7-2,TRBJ2-5,12,CASSLLRETQYF
TRBV5-5,TRBJ1-2,14,CASSLEAFRDGYTF
TRBV12-3/TRBV12-4,TRBJ1-1,15,CASSSGGRANTEAFF
TRBV3-1,TRBJ1-6,14,CASGSHSYNSPLHF
TRBV6-2/TRBV6-3,TRBJ1-5,16,CASSYSTRGLGQPQHF
TRBV12-3/TRBV12-4,TRBJ2-7,14,CASSRDRASYEQYF
TRBV7-2,TRBJ2-5,15,CASSLAGGLQETQYF
TRBV5-1,TRBJ2-3,14,CASSLSSGRDTQYF
TRBV4-2,TRBJ2-3,15,CASSQEGGVADTQYF
TRBV6-1,TRBJ1-5,14,CASSRDRGLQPQHF
TRBV28,TRBJ2-3,12,CASRPSTDTQYF
TRBV19,TRBJ1-2,15,CASTEQGGETYGYTF
TRBV29-1,TRBJ2-1,14,CSVVQDRPYNEQFF